The 24 T cell receptor beta chains below were found in one sample sequenced in a study of T cell repertoires in cytomegalovirus infection. These receptors are not linked to any known antigen. TCRdb processed the reads anew with MiXCR; each CDR3 protein has one entry. The sample comprises some 350,000 distinct CDR3 sequences, 29% of which are singletons, and 15% to 20% rests with the top ten. Sequencing was performed on cultured PBMCs, taken from culture after CMV antigen stimulation. These TCRs come from a human donor in good health (CMV status not recorded). Some clones in this sample may be carry-over from other donors' samples.

This clonotype was detected ten times or more. The chain joins TRBV7-2 to TRBJ2-5; TRBD1 might be the D (5 bases). The V gene's germline CDR1 is SGHTA and CDR2 FQGNSA. This CDR3 is built from 17 residues. The ends were cut back, 1 base at V and 6 bases at J, with 21 bases in the middle. The CDR3 region is CASSLDFGRVGLKTQYF. CDR3 sequence (DNA): TGTGCCAGCAGCTTAGATTTCGGCAGGGTGGGTTTGAAGACCCAGTACTTC.

The V and J genes are TRBV2 and TRBJ1-4; D perhaps matches TRBD1 (6 bases). V was cut by 8 bases and J by 6 bases, with 19 bases left in between. Per the germline V gene, CDR1 is SNHLY and CDR2 is FYNNEI. This CDR3 has 15 amino acids. Written as DNA, the CDR3 is TGTGCCAGCGCCGAGGTGGGGGCAGCATATGAAAAACTGTTTTTT. Its protein product is CASAEVGAAYEKLFF.

Note on this clonotype: The junction does not match germline at one end; this may be a read error. The gene calls are TRBV5-3 and TRBJ1-1, with D uncertain. TRBV5-3 is labeled an ORF, and its function is uncertain. The CDR3 runs to 19 residues. CDR3 in DNA: TGTGCCAGCAGCTGGAGTGGGTTCGCTCTTGGGTCGGTAAACACTGAAGCTTTCTTT. Encoded protein: CASSWSGFALGSVNTEAFF.

Many counts were recorded for this clonotype. The V call is TRBV7-9, the J call TRBJ1-6; D not resolved. CDR1 and CDR2 (germline): SEHNR, FQNEAQ (reference sequence). The CDR3 covers 13 residues. V shed 8 bases and J shed 10 bases, with 15 bases lying between them. The CDR3 reads CASGTLEASPLHF. The CDR3 nucleotides are TGTGCCAGCGGCACTCTTGAGGCATCACCCCTCCACTTT. Full variable domain (outside the CDR3, taken from reference TRBV7-9 and TRBJ1-6): DTGVSQNPRHKITKRGQNVTFRCDPISEHNRLYWYRQTLGQGPEFLTYFQNEAQLEKSRLLSDRFSAERPKGSFSTLEIQRTEQGDSAMYLCASGTLEASPLHFGNGTRLTVT.

This clonotype was seen repeatedly, ten times or more. The chain carries TRBV7-3 and TRBJ2-2, with 9 bases aligning to TRBD2. The CDR3 length is 17 residues. Trimming cost V 5 bases and J 4 bases; bases outside gene matches: 11. In germline, CDR1 is SGHTA, CDR2 FQGTGA. CDR3 bases: TGTGCCAGCAGCCCTGTAGCGGGAGCGAGGACCACCGGGGAGCTGTTTTTT. It translates to CASSPVAGARTTGELFF.

This chain joins TRBV10-3 and TRBJ1-1, with D unclear. The CDR3 loop spans 13 amino acids. V lost 7 bases, J lost 4 bases, and 13 bases lay in between. Germline CDR1 is ENHRY and CDR2 is SYGVKD. The CDR3 reads CAIIDSTGTEAFF. The CDR3 DNA reads TGTGCCATCATCGACTCGACGGGCACTGAAGCTTTCTTT.

This clonotype occurred a few times. The chain combines TRBV12-3 or TRBV12-4 with TRBJ1-1, with D perhaps matching TRBD1 (6 bases). Between the trimmed V and J ends, which lost 5 bases and 5 bases, there was a span of 15 bases. The CDR3 loop spans 14 amino acids. CDR3 sequence: CASSPSGQKTEAFF. CDR3 nucleotides: TGTGCCAGCAGTCCTTCGGGACAAAAGACTGAAGCTTTCTTT.

DNA for the CDR3: TGTGCCAGCGATAGGGGACCTATGTATGGCTACACCTTC. Translated: CASDRGPMYGYTF. The chain employs TRBV2 and TRBJ1-2; perhaps TRBD1 as D (5 bases). The CDR3 spans 13 residues. Germline-derived CDR1 and CDR2 are SNHLY and FYNNEI. V lost 8 bases, J lost 5 bases, and 15 bases lay in between.

The rearrangement uses TRBV7-8 and TRBJ2-7, with 7 bases lining up with TRBD1. Per germline, CDR1 SGHVS and CDR2 FQNEAQ. This CDR3 is 15 amino acids long. The junction had 5 bases not matched to a gene; V was cut back by 1 base and J by 2 bases. Here the CDR3 reads CASSLGGGRTYEQYF. In nucleotides, the CDR3 is TGTGCCAGCAGCTTAGGAGGGGGCCGGACCTACGAGCAGTACTTC.

Ten or more counts support this clonotype. This chain uses TRBV28 with TRBJ1-6; the D is unclear. The CDR3 runs to 13 residues. Trimming left V 8 bases short and J 6 bases short, with 11 bases between. CDR1 and CDR2 (germline): MDHEN, SYDVKM. CDR3 DNA sequence: TGTGCCAGCGTCGTTGGGCGTAATTCACCCCTCCACTTT. It yields the protein CASVVGRNSPLHF. Combining the CDR3 with reference TRBV28 and TRBJ1-6 gives the whole variable domain DVKVTQSSRYLVKRTGEKVFLECVQDMDHENMFWYRQDPGLGLRLIYFSYDVKMKEKGDIPEGYSVSREKKERFSLILESASTNQTSMYLCASVVGRNSPLHFGNGTRLTVT.

CDR3 protein: CASSLGQGKLETQYF. The CDR3, as DNA: TGTGCCAGCAGTCTCGGACAGGGAAAGTTGGAGACCCAGTACTTC. The chain employs TRBV28 and TRBJ2-5; 8 bases are a match to TRBD1. Germline CDR1 and CDR2: MDHEN and SYDVKM. Losses at the gene ends were 5 bases for V and 5 bases for J; bases not matched to a gene: 10. This CDR3 spans 15 amino acids.

The chain has TRBV7-6 and TRBJ2-1; 14 positions match TRBD2. Germline CDR1 reads SGHVS; CDR2 reads FNYEAQ. The CDR3 has 18 residues. V shed 4 bases, J shed 2 bases, and the junction held 7 bases outside the gene matches. This CDR3 reads CASSYARLAGGPYNEQFF. CDR3 DNA sequence: TGTGCCAGCAGCTACGCGAGACTAGCGGGGGGGCCCTACAATGAGCAGTTCTTC.

This chain uses TRBV7-9 with TRBJ1-1, with D possibly being TRBD1 (5 bases). Germline CDR1 is SEHNR and CDR2 is FQNEAQ (reference sequence). This CDR3 comprises 16 residues. With 4 bases removed from V and 2 bases from J, the gap between germline ends came to 17 bases. The CDR3 coding sequence is TGTGCCAGCAGCTCCTTCGGACACAACGCCAACACTGAAGCTTTCTTT. The encoded protein is CASSSFGHNANTEAFF.

This clonotype was picked up a small number of times. The chain links TRBV27 to TRBJ2-1, with 8 bases aligning to TRBD2. Germline assignment: CDR1 MNHEY and CDR2 SMNVEV (reference sequence). The CDR3 length is 15 residues. V shed 7 bases, J shed 5 bases, and the junction held 10 bases outside the gene matches. This CDR3 is CASIQTGGSNNEQFF. In DNA, the CDR3 is TGTGCCAGCATACAGACGGGGGGGAGTAACAATGAGCAGTTCTTC.

The V and J genes are TRBV11-1 and TRBJ2-2; 9 nucleotides align to TRBD2. This CDR3 is built from 17 residues. V lost 5 bases and J lost 5; bases outside the gene matches: 12. Germline V gene data show CDR1 as SGHAT and CDR2 as FQDESV (reference sequence). The CDR3: CASSPQARGGPTGELFF. Here the CDR3 DNA reads TGTGCCAGCAGCCCCCAAGCGCGGGGGGGGCCGACCGGGGAGCTGTTTTTT.

This clonotype was picked up many times. CDR3 in amino acids: CASSPGTGAVNYGYTF. DNA of the CDR3: TGTGCCAGCAGTCCCGGGACAGGGGCAGTTAACTATGGCTACACCTTC. The chain has TRBV7-9 and TRBJ1-2; 10 bases line up with TRBD1. Trimming cost V 6 bases and J 1 base; bases outside gene matches: 8. CDR3 size: 16 residues. Per the germline V gene, CDR1 is SEHNR and CDR2 is FQNEAQ (reference sequence).

V is TRBV27 and J is TRBJ2-2; 11 bases are a match to TRBD2. The germline V gene has CDR1 MNHEY and CDR2 SMNVEV (reference sequence). The V and J ends lost 2 bases and 7 bases, in that order; junction bases with no gene match: 3. The length of the CDR3 is 15 residues. The chain's CDR3 is CASSLRGLAVGELFF. CDR3 DNA: TGTGCCAGCAGTTTACGGGGACTAGCGGTCGGGGAGCTGTTTTTT.

The chain has TRBV18 and TRBJ1-2; D is undetermined. Germline CDR1 KGHSH, CDR2 LQKENI. The V end lost 2 bases, the J end lost 3 bases, and 13 bases lay between the germline ends. This CDR3 spans 15 amino acids. The DNA of the CDR3 is TGTGCCAGCTCACCAAGAGGCGCGGAGGACTATGGCTACACCTTC. As protein: CASSPRGAEDYGYTF.

This clonotype appeared many times. The rearrangement uses TRBV7-8 and TRBJ2-3; TRBD2 might be the D (5 bases). CDR1 and CDR2 (germline): SGHVS, FQNEAQ. Deletions cut 6 bases from V and 0 bases from J, with 13 bases between. The CDR3 extends over 15 amino acids. CDR3 sequence reads: CASSSSAGSTDTQYF. Here the CDR3 DNA reads TGTGCCAGCAGTTCCTCGGCGGGCAGCACAGATACGCAGTATTTT. Full variable domain (rest looked up from reference TRBV7-8 and TRBJ2-3): GAGVSQSPRYKVAKRGQDVALRCDPISGHVSLFWYQQALGQGPEFLTYFQNEAQLDKSGLPSDRFFAERPEGSVSTLKIQRTQQEDSAVYLCASSSSAGSTDTQYFGPGTRLTVL.

The chain joins TRBV28 to TRBJ2-2, with D perhaps matching TRBD2 (6 bases). The germline V and J ends were trimmed by 2 bases and 7 bases, with 17 bases remaining between them. The CDR3 sequence is 16 residues long. Per germline, CDR1 MDHEN and CDR2 SYDVKM. The CDR3 protein is CASSLRGTAPSGELFF. The CDR3 nucleotides read TGTGCCAGCAGTTTACGCGGGACCGCTCCGAGCGGGGAGCTGTTTTTT.

The chain is built from TRBV12-3 or TRBV12-4 and TRBJ2-1; a weak D match, TRBD2 (6 bases). CDR3 length: 15 amino acids. The V gene lost 3 bases and the J gene lost 5 bases, with 14 bases spanning the gap. CDR3 sequence (DNA): TGTGCCAGCAGTTTGGAGACTAGGAGGCACAATGAGCAGTTCTTC. Its protein product is CASSLETRRHNEQFF.

This clonotype occurred a few times. The J gene is TRBJ1-2, the V gene TRBV10-1; possibly TRBD1 for D (5 bases). The germline gives CDR1 WNHNN, CDR2 SYGVQD (reference sequence). V lost 2 bases, J lost 2 bases, and 9 bases lay in between. This CDR3 contains 14 residues. CDR3 nucleotide sequence: TGCGCCAGCAGTGAGGCAGGGACGAACTATGGCTACACCTTC. It specifies CASSEAGTNYGYTF.

This clonotype was seen only a few times. The J gene is TRBJ1-5, the V gene TRBV24-1; 7 nucleotides align to TRBD1. The germline V gene encodes CDR1 KGHDR and CDR2 SFDVKD. The CDR3 covers 14 residues. Trimming took 5 bases from V and 5 from J; bases not matched to a gene: 5. The CDR3 protein is CATSGRGSHQPQHF. DNA for the CDR3: TGTGCCACCAGTGGCAGGGGGTCCCATCAGCCCCAGCATTTT.

This clonotype was detected only a few times. The V call is TRBV7-6, the J call TRBJ1-6; D remains unclear. Germline V gives CDR1 SGHVS, CDR2 FNYEAQ. Trimming removed 4 bases at V and 14 bases at J, with 12 bases between. There are 12 residues in the CDR3. CDR3 region: CASSSDLRTLHF. The CDR3 DNA reads as TGTGCCAGCAGCTCGGACCTCCGAACCCTCCACTTT.